This T cell receptor (beta chain) was profiled in a study of blood T cell repertoires in COVID-19. Study-wide context: Samples taken during acute and convalescent COVID-19 were collected in the United States, Italy and Spain.

Per the germline V gene, CDR1 is SGHTA and CDR2 is FQGNSA. The V gene lost 4 bases and the J gene lost 5 bases, with 5 bases spanning the gap. CDR3 length: 11 residues. Only in-frame clones appear in the TCRdb table, and some are missing; sequencing was by immunoSEQ multiplex PCR. The sample carries 150,000 or so clones, 87% recorded once. Sequencing used peripheral blood. V and J are TRBV7-2 and TRBJ1-1; no clear D. This TCR was sampled from an elderly man with acute or convalescent COVID-19. DNA for the CDR3: TGTGCCAGCAGCTCTATGACTGAAGCTTTCTTT. This sequence encodes CASSSMTEAFF.